This T cell receptor (beta chain) was identified in a study of CD8 T cells in ankylosing spondylitis. As regards this clonotype: What it binds is unknown.

The V end was cut by 4 bases, the J end by 5 bases, with 16 bases between. Germline-derived CDR1 and CDR2 are SGDLS and YYNGEE. CDR3 length: 15 residues. Study-wide results and limits: Certain motif variants had earlier appeared in reactive arthritis synovial fluid and blood. There was reportedly significant enrichment of clones that were disease-linked in matched ankylosing spondylitis synovial fluid. Seemingly distinctive of ankylosing spondylitis blood was a TCR beta motif formed by eight highly homologous variants. Those disease-linked clones were CD8+; they were also relatively rare in peripheral blood.

Making the TCR beta libraries involved quantitative 5'-RACE with molecular barcodes. MiXCR was run by TCRdb on the 5' RACE reads, yielding one entry per CDR3 protein. The table has some 840,000 distinct CDR3 sequences, about 11% seen once. Sequences were obtained from blood, either unsorted or a sorted T cell fraction (not recorded which). The rearrangement links TRBV9 to TRBJ2-1; either TRBD1 or TRBD2 may fit D (5 bases each). The origin of this receptor is a male donor with ankylosing spondylitis. For the CDR3, the DNA is TGTGCCAGCAGCACCCTGGGGCTAGCTGACAATGAGCAGTTCTTC. This codes for CASSTLGLADNEQFF.